This T cell receptor (beta chain) was captured by sequencing in a study of early stage breast cancer tumors. Study conclusions and caveats: Tumor and normal breast were distinguished via blood comparison in about 90% of the 16 patients.

This clone was observed a few times. Antigen: not known. Data came from immunoSEQ multiplex PCR; TCRdb stores just in-frame clones and leaves some out. This sample has some 41,000 clones, with approximately 72% found just once. This TCR derives from a person in their fifties with breast cancer. The sequenced sample was blood.

In DNA, the CDR3 is TGTGCCAGCAGTGAAGCGTCAGGGGACACTGAAGCTTTCTTT. This encodes CASSEASGDTEAFF. The V gene is TRBV2, the J gene TRBJ1-1; D might be TRBD1 (6 bases). The V end lost 0 bases, the J end lost 3 bases, and 8 bases lay between the germline ends. CDR1 SNHLY and CDR2 FYNNEI come from the germline V gene. The CDR3 sequence is 14 residues long.